This T cell receptor beta chain was recovered during a study of beta chain features in type 1 diabetes. Each of the sorted populations had a purity greater than 95%. Germline CDR1 SGHTA, CDR2 FQGNSA. This CDR3 has 13 residues. With 4 bases removed from V and 4 bases from J, the gap between germline ends came to 7 bases. TCRB transcripts that were expressed got sequenced, as all of the isolated RNA had been reverse transcribed. Measured with immunoSEQ multiplex PCR; TCRdb has only the in-frame clones, and not every one. The data hold about 210,000 clones, with roughly 10% observed a single time. The sequenced sample consisted of central memory CD4+ T cells from blood. The chain is built from TRBV7-2 and TRBJ2-2; D remains ambiguous. The clonotype was recovered from a man aged 18-30 years in good health. CDR3 coding DNA: TGTGCCAGCAGCTCGCGCACCACCGGGGAGCTGTTTTTT. It specifies CASSSRTTGELFF.